This entry features one T cell receptor (beta chain) sequence. In the same sample, other DNA sequences code for this CDR3. These data come from a study of blood T cell repertoires in COVID-19. On the study more broadly: COVID-19 samples collected from the United States, Italy and Spain covered acute and convalescent phases. From T cells, B-cell-depleted T cells, or PBMCs came the material, which was cDNA or gDNA.

Authors' data handling: Researchers report that nucleated cell counts were estimated from reference gene primer amplification. Assay used: immunoSEQ multiplex PCR; TCRdb lists only in-frame clones, some missing. The V and J calls and clone size come from that table; D and trimming were worked out from the DNA. The table includes approximately 63,000 clones, more than 75% detected once. Sequencing was carried out using peripheral blood. This sequence originates from an elderly woman with acute or convalescent COVID-19.

The CDR3 DNA sequence: TGTGCCAGCAGTTTTTCCCTAGCGGGTCTATCCTACGAGCAGTACTTC. Amino acids: CASSFSLAGLSYEQYF. V gene TRBV28 combines with J gene TRBJ2-7; TRBD2 aligns across 8 bases. This CDR3 has 16 amino acids. The germline V gene has CDR1 MDHEN and CDR2 SYDVKM. Trimming at V came to 3 bases and at J to 1 base, leaving 8 bases not matched to a gene.